This TCR beta chain stems from a study of identifying expanded T cells in peripheral blood (dated by TCRdb to between 2018 and 2020). At the level of the whole study: Technical replicates were generated by sequencing separate aliquots of the same genomic DNA pool, with four replicates compared pairwise. What the study reported, not specific to this receptor: For all healthy donors, the variance in clone template counts between approximately 2-week samples rose significantly as total template count increased. It was expected by the authors that biological variance in healthy repertoires might increase further over much longer intervals, such as months to years. Between technical replicates the binomial model flagged around 1.2 differentially abundant clones, whereas over roughly 2 weeks the binomial model flagged about 15 and over four weeks 19 to 20. Both the number of clones called differentially abundant and the false-positive rate were significantly reduced by the beta-binomial model across all healthy-donor time intervals.

No immune events such as infections were documented for the healthy donors during the collection period. To calibrate time-dependent variance in a beta-binomial model of T-cell clone differential abundance, blood repertoires from healthy donors were used as a training cohort. The training cohort comprised 10 or so healthy donors, 3 female and 7 male. The donors were between roughly 25 and 70 years old, with an average age of about 45 years. Whole blood from each healthy donor was obtained from a commercial supplier and was collected at three time points approximately 15 days apart. For immunosequencing, genomic DNA was extracted from unsorted whole blood. Germline trimming amounts to 2 bases on V and 4 bases on J, with 4 as the count of junction bases outside the gene matches. CDR3 length: 14 amino acids, cysteine to phenylalanine. The sequence is cut down to CDR3 DNA, 42 bases in frame from base 1. Based on the germline V gene, the CDR1 and CDR2 sequences are KGHSH and LQKENI.

On this clone itself: Its antigen is currently not known. Qualities for individual bases were not recorded, and no much larger clone is one base off.

The immunoSEQ Assay, which uses bias-controlled multiplex PCR amplification of genomic DNA, was used to profile TCRbeta CDR3 regions. As for how the authors treated the data: To quantify the absolute abundance of each unique TCRbeta CDR3 region, the sequences were collapsed and filtered. Differential abundance was tested with two models: a binomial (Fisher-equivalent) model and a beta-binomial model that adds time-dependent variance fitted from healthy donors. Any clone with fewer than 5 combined templates was excluded, and a clone was called differentially abundant if its Benjamini-Hochberg FDR was below 0.01. In the beta-binomial model, variance was expressed as a function of the total template count across the two samples, in the form v = (b*log(k)+a)^2. TCRdb limited this immuneACCESS table to in-frame rearrangements with V and J called. A share of clones is missing; checked studies link under half to unresolved V genes, and the rest is unexplained. That table gives V, J and clone size, and the DNA gave D and trimming. In all, the sample holds 75,000 to 90,000 clones, and around four fifths of those were seen once. Around 19% of the sample is held by the ten biggest clonotypes.

The sequencing sample was made of blood. The receptor was derived from a person aged 18 to 70 in good health. The rearrangement combines TRBV18 with TRBJ1-2, with 7 junctional bases fitting TRBD1. The nucleotide sequence reads as follows: TGTGCCAGCTCACCAGAGGCAGGGGGCTATGGCTACACCTTC. Its amino acids are CASSPEAGGYGYTF.